The count of the clone carrying this TCR beta chain is one. The target antigen is unknown. The junction differs from germline at one of its ends, possibly a read error. The amount of total RNA extracted per sample was at least 6 micrograms. These data come from a study of blood T cells in healthy people across ages. The CDR3 spans 14 residues. Germline lookup yields CDR1 SGHVS and CDR2 FNYEAQ. Using a J-beta primer mix together with a sample-barcoded 5' primer, a second PCR was run for 7 to 11 cycles. TCRdb reprocessed the 5' RACE reads via MiXCR and lists one record per CDR3 protein. The sample lists about 1,500,000 distinct CDR3 sequences, over 25% seen once, with approximately 7.7% in the top ten. Study conclusions and caveats: When one million T cells were used, diversity estimates were thought to be underestimates.

The chain recombines TRBV7-6 with TRBJ2-7; tentatively, D is TRBD1 (6 bases). The sequence was obtained from a woman in her twenties or thirties in good health. The sequencing input was blood. CDR3 protein: CAGSAGADGYEQYF. The CDR3, as DNA: TGTGCCGGCAGCGCAGGGGCAGATGGGTACGAGCAGTACTTC.